This TCR beta chain was recovered during a study of early T cells in non-severe SARS-CoV-2 infection. The wider study: The chains were unpaired, and the sequenced material was bulk RNA from unsorted whole blood. Findings and limits, study-wide: Sequences matched to VDJdb favored anti-spike CD8 responses, while private and CD4 specificities were missed.

CDR1 is ENHRY, CDR2 SYGVKD, per germline. V lost 2 bases to trimming and J lost 8 bases; unmatched junction nucleotides: 1. This CDR3 is 15 amino acids long. This clonotype was seen repeatedly, ten times or more. The antigen is not known. The library protocol tagged individual cDNA molecules with unique molecular identifiers. TCRdb used MiXCR to reprocess the 5' RACE reads, holding one entry per CDR3 protein. The sample includes some 18,000 distinct CDR3 sequences, roughly 6% seen only once; the top ten take roughly 5.9%. This chain connects TRBV10-3 to TRBJ2-1; 15 nucleotides line up with TRBD2. The receptor was isolated from an adult who was a healthcare worker with PCR-confirmed SARS-CoV-2 infection or an uninfected control (not recorded which). The sample comprised whole blood. The CDR3: CAISEGLAGGDEQFF. The CDR3 DNA follows: TGTGCCATCAGTGAGGGACTAGCGGGGGGGGATGAGCAGTTCTTC.